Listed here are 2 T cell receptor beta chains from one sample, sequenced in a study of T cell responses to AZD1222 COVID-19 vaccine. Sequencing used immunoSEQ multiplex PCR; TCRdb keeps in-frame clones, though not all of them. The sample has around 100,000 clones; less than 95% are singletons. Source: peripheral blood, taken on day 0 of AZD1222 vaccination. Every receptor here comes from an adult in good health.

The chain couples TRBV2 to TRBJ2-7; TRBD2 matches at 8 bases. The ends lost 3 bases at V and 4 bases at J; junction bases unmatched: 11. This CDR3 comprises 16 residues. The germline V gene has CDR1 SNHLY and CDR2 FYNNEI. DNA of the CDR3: TGTGCCAGCAGTGATTCGCGTATGGCGGGGGGATACGAGCAGTACTTC. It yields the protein CASSDSRMAGGYEQYF.

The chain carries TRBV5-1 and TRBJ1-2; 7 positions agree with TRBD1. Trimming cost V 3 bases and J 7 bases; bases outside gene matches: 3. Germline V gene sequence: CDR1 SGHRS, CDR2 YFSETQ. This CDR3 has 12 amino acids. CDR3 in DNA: TGCGCCAGCAGCTCGACAGGGTCTGGCTACACCTTC. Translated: CASSSTGSGYTF.